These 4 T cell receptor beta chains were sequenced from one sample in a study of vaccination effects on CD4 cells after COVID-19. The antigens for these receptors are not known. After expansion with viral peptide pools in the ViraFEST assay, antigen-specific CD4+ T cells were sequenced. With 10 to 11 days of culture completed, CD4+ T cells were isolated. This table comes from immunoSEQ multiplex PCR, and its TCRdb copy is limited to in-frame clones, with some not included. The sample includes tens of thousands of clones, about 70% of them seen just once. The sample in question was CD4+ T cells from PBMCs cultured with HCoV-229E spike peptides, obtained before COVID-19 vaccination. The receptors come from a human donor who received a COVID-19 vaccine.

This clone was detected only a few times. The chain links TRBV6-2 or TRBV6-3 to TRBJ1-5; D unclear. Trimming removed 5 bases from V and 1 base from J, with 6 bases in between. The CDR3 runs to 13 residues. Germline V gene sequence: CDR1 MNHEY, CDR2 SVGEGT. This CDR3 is CASSNRSNQPQHF. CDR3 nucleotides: TGTGCCAGCAGTAATCGAAGCAATCAGCCCCAGCATTTT.

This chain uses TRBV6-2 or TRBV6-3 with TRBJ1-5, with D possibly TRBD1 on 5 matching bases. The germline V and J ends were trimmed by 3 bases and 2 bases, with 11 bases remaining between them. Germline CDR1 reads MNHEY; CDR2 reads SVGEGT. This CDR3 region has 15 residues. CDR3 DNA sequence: TGTGCCAGCAGTTATCGAGGGGATGGCAATCAGCCCCAGCATTTT. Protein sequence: CASSYRGDGNQPQHF.

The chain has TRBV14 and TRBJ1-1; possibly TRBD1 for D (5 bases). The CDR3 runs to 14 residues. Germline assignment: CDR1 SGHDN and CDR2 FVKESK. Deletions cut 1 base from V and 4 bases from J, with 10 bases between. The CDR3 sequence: CASSQVRGGTEAFF. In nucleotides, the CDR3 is TGTGCCAGCAGCCAAGTAAGGGGAGGCACTGAAGCTTTCTTT.

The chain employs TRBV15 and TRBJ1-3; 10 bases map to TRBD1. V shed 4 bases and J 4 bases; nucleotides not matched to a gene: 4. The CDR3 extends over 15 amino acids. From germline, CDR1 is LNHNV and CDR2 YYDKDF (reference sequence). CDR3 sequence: CATSTGTGVGNTIYF. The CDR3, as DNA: TGTGCCACCAGCACCGGGACAGGGGTCGGAAACACCATATATTTT.